The clone carrying this T cell receptor beta chain has a handful of counts. TCRdb ran MiXCR on the 5' RACE reads and lists one entry per CDR3 protein. Among some 690,000 distinct CDR3 sequences, 21% were seen once, and the ten largest hold around 4.5%. The record originates from a study of identical twins. Germline assignment: CDR1 SGHTA and CDR2 FQGNSA. The CDR3 runs to 13 residues. The V and J ends lost 5 bases and 4 bases respectively, with 11 bases between them. This sample also belongs to another study, concerning T cells expressing NK-cell markers. That source notes: Dominant NKG2C+ clonotypes made up about 1.0-7.0% of CD8+ T cells in 5 or 6 donors.

Sequencing was done on a sample of PBMCs. The source is a woman aged 18-29 years in good health. The chain has TRBV7-2 and TRBJ1-1; no clear D. CDR3 in amino acids: CASSIGRTTEAFF. The CDR3, as DNA: TGTGCCAGCAGCATCGGACGGACCACTGAAGCTTTCTTT.